This T cell receptor beta chain appears in the sequencing data of a study of immune characterization of retroperitoneal liposarcoma (dated by TCRdb to the late 2010s). Libraries were made using PCR. TCRdb shows the sequencer as NextSeq 500. TCRdb reprocessed the public reads (quality trimming at Q25 with fastp, clone calling with MiXCR) and kept in-frame beta chains. Merged by CDR3 protein, the rows form single entries marked with the most common genes and DNA. The sample includes 1,000 to 1,500 distinct CDR3 sequences, with approximately 42% observed a single time. The leading ten clones occupy 47% of the sample. At the junction V is shortened by 5 bases and J by 4 bases, with 21 bases in between. From a lookup of the germline V gene, CDR1 and CDR2 are SGHTA and FQGNSA. The CDR3 has 17 amino acids, counting the end cysteine and phenylalanine. Only the CDR3 DNA stays, 51 bases, in frame from base 1.

Relative to its sample, this clonotype is medium-sized (0.01 to 0.1%). Its antigen remains undetermined. The sample holds no much larger clone one base away, and base qualities are not on file. Recombination linked TRBV7-2 to TRBJ2-1; TRBD2 might be the D gene, on 7 matching bases. What was sequenced was tumor tissue. The source of this sequence is a male donor with retroperitoneal liposarcoma. This receptor carries the CDR3 CASSPAPQGRGYNEQFF. The DNA is TGTGCCAGCAGCCCAGCCCCCCAGGGGAGGGGATACAATGAGCAGTTCTTC.